This entry lists 18 T cell receptor beta chains sequenced from one sample in a study of PD-1 blockade in classical Hodgkin lymphoma. Using immunoSEQ multiplex PCR, the repertoire was profiled, and TCRdb retains in-frame clones only, with some absent. The sample includes around 91,000 clones, about nine tenths of them seen just once. Every patient relapsed after autologous stem cell transplantation, and brentuximab vedotin exposure varied. The sequences come from peripheral blood mononuclear cells (PBMCs), collected at baseline. These TCRs come from a human donor with classical Hodgkin lymphoma.

CDR3 residues: CASSPRWDRDQPQHF. CDR3 DNA: TGCGCCAGCAGCCCCCGATGGGACAGGGATCAGCCCCAGCATTTT. The chain links TRBV4-1 to TRBJ1-5, with 9 bases identical to TRBD1. Trimming took 4 bases from V and 5 from J; bases not matched to a gene: 6. This CDR3 contains 15 residues. Germline CDR1 and CDR2: MGHRA and YSYEKL.

CDR3 sequence (DNA): TGTGCCAGCAGTTACTCGCCCCTAGGGCAAACCTACGAGCAGTACTTC. It codes for CASSYSPLGQTYEQYF. The rearrangement links TRBV6-5 to TRBJ2-7; D unclear. V gave up 0 bases and J gave up 2 bases, with 14 bases separating them. Germline V gene sequence: CDR1 MNHEY, CDR2 SVGAGI. The CDR3 length is 16 residues.

This rearrangement joins TRBV5-6 to TRBJ2-4; tentative D call: TRBD1 (6 bases). CDR1 SGHDT and CDR2 YYEEEE come from the germline V gene. The CDR3 has 15 residues. Trimming pared 0 bases from V and 1 base from J, leaving 8 bases between. The CDR3 region has the DNA TGTGCCAGCAGCTTGGACAGGGCGGCCAAAAACATTCAGTACTTC. It specifies CASSLDRAAKNIQYF.

The chain links TRBV6-1 to TRBJ2-2; D may be TRBD2 (5 bases). The CDR3 length is 15 residues. V gave up 2 bases and J gave up 5 bases, with 12 bases separating them. Germline V CDR1 and CDR2: MNHNS, SASEGT. In nucleotides, the CDR3 is TGTGCCAGCAGTGAACACGATCGGGGAACCGGGGAGCTGTTTTTT. It encodes CASSEHDRGTGELFF.

V and J are TRBV4-3 and TRBJ2-1; a possible D gene is TRBD1 (7 bases). Germline V lookup: CDR1 LGHNA, CDR2 YSLEER. The CDR3 runs to 15 residues. Trimming took off 7 bases at V and 4 bases at J, with 17 bases between the two ends. The CDR3 bases are TGCGCCAGCACCTACCGACAGGGAGGTTACAATGAGCAGTTCTTC. As protein: CASTYRQGGYNEQFF.

The chain is built from TRBV5-8 and TRBJ1-4, with unresolved D. The V end was cut by 1 base, the J end by 6 bases, with 1 base between. The CDR3 has 11 residues. CDR1 and CDR2 (germline): SGHTS, YDEGEE. The CDR3 here is CASSLYEKLFF. As DNA, the CDR3 is TGTGCCAGCAGCTTGTATGAAAAACTGTTTTTT.

The V call is TRBV30, the J call TRBJ1-6; 7 nucleotides line up with TRBD1. CDR1 is GTSNPN, CDR2 SVGIG, per germline (reference sequence). V trimming: 8 bases; J trimming: 8 bases; junction bases outside the gene matches: 9. The CDR3 length is 13 residues. CDR3 DNA sequence: TGTGCCGGAACCGGGACAGTACATTCACCCCTCCACTTT. Translating gives CAGTGTVHSPLHF.

The V call is TRBV4-3, the J call TRBJ1-1; D is unresolved. The CDR3 is 16 amino acids. V lost 1 base and J 4 bases, leaving 16 bases between the germline ends. CDR1 and CDR2 (germline): LGHNA, YSLEER. The CDR3 region is CASSQVKGFVTTEAFF. CDR3 DNA sequence: TGCGCCAGCAGCCAAGTTAAAGGTTTCGTGACCACTGAAGCTTTCTTT.

This chain links TRBV19 with TRBJ1-5; D unclear. The germline gives CDR1 LNHDA, CDR2 SQIVND (reference sequence). The length of the CDR3 is 15 residues. Trimming cost V 3 bases and J 0 bases, with 9 bases left between them. Here the CDR3 reads CASSITDYSNQPQHF. For the CDR3, the DNA is TGTGCCAGTAGTATTACGGATTATAGCAATCAGCCCCAGCATTTT.

The chain couples TRBV7-7 to TRBJ2-7; D might be TRBD1 (5 bases). The CDR3 is made up of 15 amino acids. Trimming shortened V by 1 base and J by 6 bases, and 16 bases separated the two germline ends. Germline V gene data show CDR1 as SSHAT and CDR2 as FNYEAQ (reference sequence). The chain's CDR3 is CASSLEVGRVGEQYF. In DNA form, the CDR3 reads TGTGCCAGCAGCTTAGAGGTTGGCAGGGTCGGCGAGCAGTACTTC.

V is TRBV27 and J is TRBJ2-2; TRBD1 or TRBD2 may be the D gene (5 bases each). V was trimmed by 6 bases and J by 2 bases, leaving 13 bases between them. This CDR3 has 15 amino acids. Looked up from germline, CDR1 is MNHEY and CDR2 is SMNVEV (reference sequence). CDR3 coding DNA: TGTGCCAGCAGCCTCGATGGGACCAACACCGGGGAGCTGTTTTTT. Translating it yields CASSLDGTNTGELFF.

The rearrangement links TRBV27 to TRBJ1-1; 8 bases line up with TRBD1. The CDR3 totals 16 residues. Trimming took 4 bases from V and 6 from J; bases not matched to a gene: 13. Germline CDR1 reads MNHEY; CDR2 reads SMNVEV (reference sequence). In DNA, the CDR3 is TGTGCCAGCAGTTCCGAAATTCCGGACAGGGAGTCTGAAGCTTTCTTT. Translation gives CASSSEIPDRESEAFF.

This chain joins TRBV6-1 and TRBJ2-7; TRBD1 aligns across 8 bases. The CDR3 has 13 residues. The germline V gene encodes CDR1 MNHNS and CDR2 SASEGT. Losses at the gene ends were 6 bases for V and 4 bases for J; bases not matched to a gene: 5. The DNA of the CDR3 is TGTGCCAGCAGCCGGGACAGGCTATACGAGCAGTACTTC. The encoded protein is CASSRDRLYEQYF.

The chain links TRBV7-2 to TRBJ2-1; 11 bases align to TRBD2. This CDR3 has 15 amino acids. J gave up 5 bases and V 2 bases, and 2 bases lay outside the gene matches. Per germline, CDR1 SGHTA and CDR2 FQGNSA. DNA for the CDR3: TGTGCCAGCAGCTTAACTAGCGGGAGACACAATGAGCAGTTCTTC. Encoded protein: CASSLTSGRHNEQFF.

The chain recombines TRBV7-8 with TRBJ1-1; 7 positions match TRBD1. Germline loops: CDR1 SGHVS, CDR2 FQNEAQ. The CDR3 length is 16 residues. V gave up 5 bases and J gave up 0 bases; unmatched junction bases: 9. CDR3 protein: CASSPQTGSMNTEAFF. The CDR3 nucleotides are TGTGCCAGCAGCCCCCAGACAGGGAGCATGAACACTGAAGCTTTCTTT.

Written as DNA, the CDR3 is TGCAGCGTTGGGCAGGGAACCTACAATGAGCAGTTCTTC. The encoded protein is CSVGQGTYNEQFF. The chain links TRBV29-1 to TRBJ2-1; D possibly corresponds to TRBD1 (5 bases). This CDR3 has 13 amino acids. Germline values: CDR1 SQVTM, CDR2 ANQGSEA. V lost 4 bases to trimming and J lost 2 bases, with 9 bases between them.

The chain recombines TRBV5-6 with TRBJ1-1, with D possibly matching TRBD1 (5 bases). The germline gives CDR1 SGHDT, CDR2 YYEEEE. V was shortened by 4 bases and J by 6 bases, with 10 bases between the two germline ends. The CDR3 totals 12 residues. CDR3 DNA: TGTGCCAGCAGCATCCGGGACTCTGAAGCTTTCTTT. This codes for CASSIRDSEAFF.

The chain is built from TRBV10-2 and TRBJ1-2, with TRBD1 matching 8 bases. CDR1 is WSHSY, CDR2 SAAADI, per germline. The CDR3 spans 15 residues. V lost 8 bases, J lost 0 bases, and 8 bases stayed unmatched. The CDR3 sequence is CASGTGPTANYGYTF. Here the CDR3 DNA reads TGCGCCAGCGGGACAGGACCGACTGCTAACTATGGCTACACCTTC.